Given below is one TCR beta chain in context. TCRdb called the 5' RACE reads again in MiXCR, with one record for every CDR3 protein. The sample shows some 60,000 distinct CDR3 sequences, around 30% of them seen only once. The sequence derives from a female donor with breast cancer. The sample taken for sequencing was tumor-infiltrating naive CD4+ T cells sorted from the breast tumor. Subset: naive CD4+ T cells, CD4+CD45RA+CD25-.

CDR3 amino acids: CAWSVRLNNEQFF. The CDR3 DNA reads as TGTGCCTGGAGTGTGCGATTGAACAATGAGCAGTTCTTC. V usage is TRBV30 and J usage is TRBJ2-1; unclear D gene. The CDR3 contains 13 residues. V lost 0 bases and J lost 5, with 8 bases in between. Germline CDR1 and CDR2: GTSNPN and SVGIG (reference sequence).